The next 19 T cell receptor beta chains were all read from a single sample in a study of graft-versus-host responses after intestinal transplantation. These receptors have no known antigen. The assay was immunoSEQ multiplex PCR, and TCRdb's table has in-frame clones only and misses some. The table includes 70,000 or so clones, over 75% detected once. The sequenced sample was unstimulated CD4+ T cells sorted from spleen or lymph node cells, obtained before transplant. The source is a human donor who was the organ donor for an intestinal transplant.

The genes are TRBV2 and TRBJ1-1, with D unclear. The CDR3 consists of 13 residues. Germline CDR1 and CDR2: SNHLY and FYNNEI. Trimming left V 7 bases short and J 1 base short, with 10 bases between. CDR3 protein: CASTPGRNTEAFF. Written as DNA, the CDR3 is TGTGCCAGCACCCCTGGGAGGAACACTGAAGCTTTCTTT.

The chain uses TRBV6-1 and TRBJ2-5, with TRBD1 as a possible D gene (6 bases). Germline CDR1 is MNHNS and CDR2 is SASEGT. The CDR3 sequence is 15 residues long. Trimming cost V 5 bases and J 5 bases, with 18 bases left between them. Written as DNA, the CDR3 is TGTGCCAGCAGTCCTGGACAGTTCAGGAAGGAGACCCAGTACTTC. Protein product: CASSPGQFRKETQYF.

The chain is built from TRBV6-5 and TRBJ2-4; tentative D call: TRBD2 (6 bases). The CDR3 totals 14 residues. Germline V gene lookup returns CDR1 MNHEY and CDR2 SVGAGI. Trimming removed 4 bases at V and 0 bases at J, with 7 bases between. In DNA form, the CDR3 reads TGTGCCAGCAGTTTGGGACTAGCCAAAAACATTCAGTACTTC. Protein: CASSLGLAKNIQYF.

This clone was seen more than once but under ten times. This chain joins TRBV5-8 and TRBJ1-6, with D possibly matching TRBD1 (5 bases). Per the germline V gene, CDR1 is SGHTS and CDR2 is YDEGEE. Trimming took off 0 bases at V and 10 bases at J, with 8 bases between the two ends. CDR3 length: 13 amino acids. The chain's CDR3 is CASSLDRNSPLHF. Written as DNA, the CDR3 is TGTGCCAGCAGCTTGGACAGGAACTCACCCCTCCACTTT.

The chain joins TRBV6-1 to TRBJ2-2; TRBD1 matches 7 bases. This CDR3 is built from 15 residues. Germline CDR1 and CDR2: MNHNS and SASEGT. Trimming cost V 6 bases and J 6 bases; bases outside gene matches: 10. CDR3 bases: TGTGCCAGCAGCCTCTTAGACAGGGCCGCCGGGGAGCTGTTTTTT. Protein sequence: CASSLLDRAAGELFF.

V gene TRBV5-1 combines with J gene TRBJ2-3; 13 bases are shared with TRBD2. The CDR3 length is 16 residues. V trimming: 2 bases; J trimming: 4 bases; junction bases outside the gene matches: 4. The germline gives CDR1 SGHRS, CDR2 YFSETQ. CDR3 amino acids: CASSFGTSGAADTQYF. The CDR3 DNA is TGCGCCAGCAGCTTCGGGACTAGCGGGGCCGCAGATACGCAGTATTTT.

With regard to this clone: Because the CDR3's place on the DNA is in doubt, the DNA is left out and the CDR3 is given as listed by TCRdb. The CDR3 reads CASSEVGLGTSRYF. The chain recombines TRBV6-1 with TRBJ2-3; the table assigns TRBD2, which was not confirmed against the DNA. Germline CDR1 MNHNS, CDR2 SASEGT. Inclusive of both ends, the CDR3 amounts to 14 amino acids.

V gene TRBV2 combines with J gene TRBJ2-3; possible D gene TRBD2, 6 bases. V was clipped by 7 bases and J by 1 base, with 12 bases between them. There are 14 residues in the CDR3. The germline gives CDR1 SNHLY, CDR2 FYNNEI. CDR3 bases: TGTGCCAGCATGCTTGGGGAGGGCACAGATACGCAGTATTTT. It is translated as CASMLGEGTDTQYF. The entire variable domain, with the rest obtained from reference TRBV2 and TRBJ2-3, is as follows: EPEVTQTPSHQVTQMGQEVILRCVPISNHLYFYWYRQILGQKVEFLVSFYNNEISEKSEIFDDQFSVERPDGSNFTLKIRSTKLEDSAMYFCASMLGEGTDTQYFGPGTRLTVL.

CDR3 nucleotides: TGTGCCAGCAGCGTAGGAGCGGGGGGGGCTGATACGCAGTATTTT. Its translation: CASSVGAGGADTQYF. This rearrangement joins TRBV9 to TRBJ2-3; 10 nucleotides agree with TRBD2. The V gene's germline CDR1 is SGDLS and CDR2 YYNGEE. J gave up 6 bases and V 0 bases, and 4 bases lay outside the gene matches. This CDR3 comprises 15 residues. Looking up the rest from reference TRBV9 and TRBJ2-3 gives the full variable domain: DSGVTQTPKHLITATGQRVTLRCSPRSGDLSVYWYQQSLDQGLQFLIQYYNGEERAKGNILERFSAQQFPDLHSELNLSSLELGDSALYFCASSVGAGGADTQYFGPGTRLTVL.

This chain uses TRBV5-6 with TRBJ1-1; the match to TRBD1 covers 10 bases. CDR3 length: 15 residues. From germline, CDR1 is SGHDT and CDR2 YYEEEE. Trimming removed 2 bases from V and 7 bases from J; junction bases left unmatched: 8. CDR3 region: CASSFQGTGAFEAFF. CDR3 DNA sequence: TGTGCCAGCAGCTTCCAAGGGACAGGGGCCTTTGAAGCTTTCTTT.

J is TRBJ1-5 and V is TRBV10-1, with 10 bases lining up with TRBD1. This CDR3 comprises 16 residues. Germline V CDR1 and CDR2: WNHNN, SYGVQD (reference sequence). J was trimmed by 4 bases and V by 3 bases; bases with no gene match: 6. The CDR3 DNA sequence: TGCGCCAGCAGTGATATCGGACAGGGGGAAAATCAGCCCCAGCATTTT. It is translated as CASSDIGQGENQPQHF.

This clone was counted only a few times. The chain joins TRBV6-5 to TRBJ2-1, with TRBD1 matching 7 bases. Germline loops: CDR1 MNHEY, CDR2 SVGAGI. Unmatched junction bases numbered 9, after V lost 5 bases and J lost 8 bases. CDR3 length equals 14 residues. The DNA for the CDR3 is TGTGCCAGCAGTCTCAGGACAGGTGGAGATGAGCAGTTCTTC. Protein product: CASSLRTGGDEQFF.

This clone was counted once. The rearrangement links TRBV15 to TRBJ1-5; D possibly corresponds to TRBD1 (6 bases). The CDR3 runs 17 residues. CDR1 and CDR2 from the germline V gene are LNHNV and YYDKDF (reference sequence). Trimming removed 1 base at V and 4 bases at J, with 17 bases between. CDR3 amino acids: CATSRGGTPSINQPQHF. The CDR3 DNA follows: TGTGCCACCAGCAGAGGTGGGACACCTTCAATTAATCAGCCCCAGCATTTT.

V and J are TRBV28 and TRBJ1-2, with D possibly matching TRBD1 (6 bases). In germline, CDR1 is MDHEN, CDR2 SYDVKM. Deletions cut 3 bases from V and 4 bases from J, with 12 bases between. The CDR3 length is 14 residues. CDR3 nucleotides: TGTGCCAGCAGTTTTAGGGACATACTCTATGGCTACACCTTC. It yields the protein CASSFRDILYGYTF.

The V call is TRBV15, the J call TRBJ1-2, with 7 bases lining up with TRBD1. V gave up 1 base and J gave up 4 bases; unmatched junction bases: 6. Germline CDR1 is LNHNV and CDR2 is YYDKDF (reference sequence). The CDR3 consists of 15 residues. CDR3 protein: CATSRGDSEFYGYTF. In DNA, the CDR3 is TGTGCCACCAGCAGAGGGGACAGTGAATTCTATGGCTACACCTTC.

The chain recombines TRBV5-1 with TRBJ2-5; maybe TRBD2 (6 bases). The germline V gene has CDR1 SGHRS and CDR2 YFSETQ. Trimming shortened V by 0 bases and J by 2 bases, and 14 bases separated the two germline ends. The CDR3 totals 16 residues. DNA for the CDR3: TGCGCCAGCAGCTTGGTGGAGGGTCCCGTACAAGAGACCCAGTACTTC. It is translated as CASSLVEGPVQETQYF.

This chain's CDR3 is CASSLFTGDLNQPQHF. The CDR3, as DNA: TGTGCCAGCAGCTTGTTCACAGGGGACTTAAATCAGCCCCAGCATTTT. The V and J genes are TRBV7-9 and TRBJ1-5, with 7 nucleotides matching TRBD1. Germline lookup yields CDR1 SEHNR and CDR2 FQNEAQ (reference sequence). The V segment lost 3 bases and the J segment 4 bases; nucleotides outside the gene matches: 9. This CDR3 has 16 amino acids.

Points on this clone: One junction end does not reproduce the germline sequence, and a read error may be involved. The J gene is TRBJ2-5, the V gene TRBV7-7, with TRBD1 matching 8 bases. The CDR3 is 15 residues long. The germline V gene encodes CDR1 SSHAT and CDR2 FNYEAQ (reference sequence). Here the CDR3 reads CASSLDHRGLETQYF. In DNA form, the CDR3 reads TGTGCTAGCAGCTTAGATCACAGGGGGTTAGAGACCCAGTACTTC.

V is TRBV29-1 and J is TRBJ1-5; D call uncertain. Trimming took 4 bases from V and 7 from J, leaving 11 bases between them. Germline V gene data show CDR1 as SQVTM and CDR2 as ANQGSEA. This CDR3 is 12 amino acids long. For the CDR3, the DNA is TGCAGCGTTGGAGAGGCGGGGCAGCCCCAGCATTTT. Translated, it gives CSVGEAGQPQHF.